This TCR beta chain derives from a study of blood T cell repertoires in COVID-19. The overall study: Acute and convalescent COVID-19 specimens originated in the United States, Italy and Spain. T cells, B-cell-depleted T cells, or PBMCs supplied cDNA or gDNA.

CDR3 length equals 14 residues. Germline V CDR1 and CDR2: KGHDR, SFDVKD. V was pared by 3 bases and J by 7 bases, with 14 bases between. Authors' data handling: Estimated nucleated cell counts came from reference gene primer amplification. Clones were sequenced by immunoSEQ multiplex PCR, and TCRdb holds only the in-frame ones, with some missing. From that table come the V and J calls and clone size; the DNA was used to work out D and trimming. Here the sample spans 170,000 or so clones, over 80% being singletons. The sample taken for sequencing was peripheral blood. The V gene is TRBV24-1, the J gene TRBJ1-2, with D maybe TRBD1 (5 bases). The receptor was isolated from a woman between 55 and 75 years old with acute or convalescent COVID-19. The DNA of the CDR3 is TGTGCCACCAGTGATCCCCGGGGGTCTGGTGGCTACACCTTC. It yields the protein CATSDPRGSGGYTF.